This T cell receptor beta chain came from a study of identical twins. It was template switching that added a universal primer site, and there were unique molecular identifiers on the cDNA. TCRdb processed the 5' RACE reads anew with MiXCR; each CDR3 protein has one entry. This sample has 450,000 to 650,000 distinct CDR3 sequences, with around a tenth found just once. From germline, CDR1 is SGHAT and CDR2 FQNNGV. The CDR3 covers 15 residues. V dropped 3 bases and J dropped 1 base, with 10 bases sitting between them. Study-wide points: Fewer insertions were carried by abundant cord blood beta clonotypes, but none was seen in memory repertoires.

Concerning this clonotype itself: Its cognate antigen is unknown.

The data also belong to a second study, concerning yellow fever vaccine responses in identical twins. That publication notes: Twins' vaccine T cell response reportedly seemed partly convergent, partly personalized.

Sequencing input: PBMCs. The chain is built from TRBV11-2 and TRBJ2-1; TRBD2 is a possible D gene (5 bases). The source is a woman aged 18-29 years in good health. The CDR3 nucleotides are TGTGCCAGCAGCTTTCTGAGGACTTCCTACAATGAGCAGTTCTTC. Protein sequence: CASSFLRTSYNEQFF.